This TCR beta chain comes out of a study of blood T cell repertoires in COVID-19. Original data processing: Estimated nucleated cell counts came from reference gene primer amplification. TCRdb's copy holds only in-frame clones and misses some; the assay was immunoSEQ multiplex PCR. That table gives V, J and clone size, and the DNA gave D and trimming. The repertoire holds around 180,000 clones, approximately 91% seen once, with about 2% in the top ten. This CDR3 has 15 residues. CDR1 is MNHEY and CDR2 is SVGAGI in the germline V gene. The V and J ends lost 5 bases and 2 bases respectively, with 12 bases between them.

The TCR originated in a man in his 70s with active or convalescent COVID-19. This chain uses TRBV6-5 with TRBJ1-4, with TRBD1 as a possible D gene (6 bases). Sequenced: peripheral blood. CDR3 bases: TGTGCCAGCAGTACAGGGATGGCTACTAATGAAAAACTGTTTTTT. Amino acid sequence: CASSTGMATNEKLFF.